This T cell receptor (beta chain) is from a study of technical replicates of blood from a few donors. The junction had 2 bases not matched to a gene; V was cut back by 9 bases and J by 0 bases. Germline values: CDR1 MDHEN, CDR2 SYDVKM. This CDR3 has 14 residues. Sequenced by immunoSEQ multiplex PCR; TCRdb stores in-frame clones only, minus some. The table lists about 13,000 clones, 75% to 85% of them singletons. This clone was seen only a few times. Sequenced input: PBMCs. The chain couples TRBV28 to TRBJ2-1; 10 nucleotides align to TRBD2. This TCR was sampled from a human donor in good health. CDR3 sequence: CASSGRTSYNEQFF. The CDR3 DNA reads as TGTGCCAGTAGCGGGAGGACCTCCTACAATGAGCAGTTCTTC.